The 18 T cell receptor beta chains below all came from one sample that was sequenced in a study of blood T cells in healthy people across ages. It was with a sample-barcoded 5' primer and a J-beta primer mix that a second PCR of roughly 7 to 12 cycles was run. One entry per CDR3 protein results from TCRdb running MiXCR on the 5' RACE reads. The sample shows more than 750,000 distinct CDR3 sequences, about 29% of them seen only once. The data also belong to a second study, concerning T cells of mothers and their children.

The sequenced sample consisted of blood. These receptors originate from a middle-aged woman in good health.

This clonotype was recorded a few times. The chain couples TRBV7-9 to TRBJ2-1; D remains ambiguous. Germline V lookup: CDR1 SEHNR, CDR2 FQNEAQ (reference sequence). The CDR3 consists of 14 residues. Between the trimmed V and J ends, which lost 2 bases and 14 bases, there was a span of 19 bases. CDR3 in amino acids: CASSLLDQTWKEFF. Here the CDR3 DNA reads TGTGCCAGCAGCTTACTTGACCAGACTTGGAAGGAGTTCTTC.

This clonotype was recorded a few times. The chain is built from TRBV7-9 and TRBJ2-1, with no clear D. With 6 bases removed from V and 0 bases from J, the gap between germline ends came to 18 bases. The CDR3 length is 17 residues. From germline, CDR1 is SEHNR and CDR2 FQNEAQ (reference sequence). The CDR3 DNA is TGTGCCAGCAGTCCACCTCCTGGGCGTAGCTCCTACAATGAGCAGTTCTTC. Protein product: CASSPPPGRSSYNEQFF.

The chain combines TRBV9 with TRBJ2-1; D may be TRBD2 (6 bases). This CDR3 is built from 15 residues. Per germline, CDR1 SGDLS and CDR2 YYNGEE. The V gene lost 0 bases and the J gene lost 6 bases, with 13 bases spanning the gap. Here the CDR3 DNA reads TGTGCCAGCAGCGTAGAGCCGGGGGTCGGCAATGAGCAGTTCTTC. It encodes CASSVEPGVGNEQFF.

This clonotype showed up many times. This rearrangement joins TRBV7-2 to TRBJ2-7; 9 positions match TRBD1. This CDR3 is 14 amino acids long. V was pared by 0 bases and J by 6 bases, with 3 bases of the junction left unmatched. From germline, CDR1 is SGHTA and CDR2 FQGNSA. CDR3 protein: CASSLAQGAGEQYF. CDR3 coding DNA: TGTGCCAGCAGCTTAGCACAGGGGGCTGGCGAGCAGTACTTC.

Many counts were recorded for this clonotype. The chain is built from TRBV29-1 and TRBJ2-7, with 10 bases identical to TRBD2. Losses at the gene ends were 7 bases for V and 0 bases for J; bases not matched to a gene: 6. The germline V gene has CDR1 SQVTM and CDR2 ANQGSEA. The CDR3 runs 14 residues. The CDR3 coding sequence is TGCAGCGCCGAGGGGACTAGCGACTCCTACGAGCAGTACTTC. Translated, it gives CSAEGTSDSYEQYF.

In its sample, this clonotype was seen a few times. This sequence may be a read error, since a much larger clone differs from it by one base. This chain joins TRBV20-1 and TRBJ2-1, with 7 positions matching TRBD1. Germline lookup yields CDR1 DFQATT and CDR2 SNEGSKA (reference sequence). CDR3 size: 12 residues. The CDR3 here is CRASRQGNEQFF. The CDR3 DNA is TGCAGGGCATCTAGACAGGGCAATGAGCAGTTCTTC.

As for this clonotype: Just one base apart from a much larger clone, this may be a read error. The chain recombines TRBV9 with TRBJ2-7; D may match TRBD1 or TRBD2 (6 bases each). V was cut by 2 bases and J by 6 bases, with 18 bases left in between. The length of the CDR3 is 15 residues. Germline lookup yields CDR1 SGDLS and CDR2 YYNGEE. CDR3 sequence reads: CASSVYRDPAGEQYF. The CDR3 nucleotides are TGTGCCAGCAGCGTGTACAGGGATCCAGCGGGCGAGCAGTACTTC.

The chain uses TRBV6-5 and TRBJ2-1; a weak D match, TRBD1 (6 bases). Trimming removed 1 base from V and 7 bases from J, with 17 bases in between. The V gene's germline CDR1 is MNHEY and CDR2 SVGAGI. CDR3 length equals 16 residues. The CDR3 sequence: CASSYFPTGTSNEQFF. The CDR3 DNA reads TGTGCCAGCAGTTACTTCCCGACAGGTACGAGTAATGAGCAGTTCTTC.

The V and J genes are TRBV6-5 and TRBJ2-1; the D is unclear. V was pared by 6 bases and J by 6 bases, with 12 bases between. This CDR3 comprises 13 residues. The germline CDR1 and CDR2 sequences are MNHEY and SVGAGI. CDR3 in DNA: TGTGCCAGCAGCCCCGGGCCGTCCAATGAGCAGTTCTTC. As protein: CASSPGPSNEQFF.

The rearrangement links TRBV2 to TRBJ1-2, with D possibly TRBD1 on 6 matching bases. Trimming removed 11 bases at V and 6 bases at J, with 16 bases between. CDR1 is SNHLY and CDR2 is FYNNEI in the germline V gene. The CDR3 spans 12 residues. Here the CDR3 reads CAGEQGGDGYTF. In nucleotides, the CDR3 is TGTGCCGGTGAACAGGGAGGGGATGGCTACACCTTC.

Comment on this clonotype: A much larger clone sits a single nucleotide away, making a read error possible. This chain connects TRBV4-1 to TRBJ2-6; D tentatively fits TRBD1 or TRBD2 (5 bases each). CDR1 MGHRA and CDR2 YSYEKL come from the germline V gene. The CDR3 loop spans 17 amino acids. Trimming removed 0 bases from V and 5 bases from J, with 14 bases in between. In nucleotides, the CDR3 is TGCGCCAGCAGCCAAGAGGGGACCTCGTGGAGGGCCAACGTCCTGACTTTC. This sequence encodes CASSQEGTSWRANVLTF.

This clonotype was observed many times. The chain recombines TRBV20-1 with TRBJ1-1, with 7 bases lining up with TRBD1. The CDR3 is 13 residues long. Germline V gene sequence: CDR1 DFQATT, CDR2 SNEGSKA (reference sequence). The ends lost 6 bases at V and 4 bases at J; junction bases unmatched: 8. The chain's CDR3 is CSAPTGLVTEAFF. DNA for the CDR3: TGCAGTGCCCCGACAGGGTTGGTCACTGAAGCTTTCTTT.

V and J are TRBV20-1 and TRBJ1-1; D may be TRBD1 (5 bases). V dropped 3 bases and J dropped 3 bases, with 17 bases sitting between them. CDR1 is DFQATT, CDR2 SNEGSKA, per germline (reference sequence). CDR3 length equals 15 residues. The CDR3 nucleotides are TGCAGTGCTAGGGCTGACAGCGGCACGGACACTGAAGCTTTCTTT. Translating gives CSARADSGTDTEAFF.

This clonotype was detected ten times or more. The chain combines TRBV7-2 with TRBJ1-2; D perhaps matches TRBD1 (5 bases). Germline loops: CDR1 SGHTA, CDR2 FQGNSA. The CDR3 has 15 residues. V lost 3 bases, J lost 5 bases, and 16 bases lay in between. In DNA, the CDR3 is TGTGCCAGCAGCTTCTCCAAGGGGACCCAGTATGGCTACACCTTC. It translates to CASSFSKGTQYGYTF.

Concerning this clonotype itself: This may be a read error, as it is one base from a much larger clone. V gene TRBV7-2 combines with J gene TRBJ2-7; D possibly uses TRBD1 or TRBD2 (5 bases each). The CDR3 length is 16 residues. The germline CDR1 and CDR2 sequences are SGHTA and FQGNSA. V was trimmed by 1 base and J by 3 bases, leaving 16 bases between them. DNA for the CDR3: TGTGCCAGCAGCTTAGGTGGGGGAACCCCTATCTACGAGCAGTACTTC. Protein sequence: CASSLGGGTPIYEQYF. The variable domain in full, completed from reference TRBV7-2 and TRBJ2-7, reads GAGVSQSPSNKVTEKGKDVELRCDPISGHTALYWYRQSLGQGLEFLIYFQGNSAPDKSGLPSDRFSAERTGGSVSTLTIQRTQQEDSAVYLCASSLGGGTPIYEQYFGPGTRLTVT.

This clonotype has a handful of counts. The genes are TRBV6-5 and TRBJ1-2; 8 bases are a match to TRBD1. CDR1 MNHEY and CDR2 SVGAGI come from the germline V gene. CDR3 size: 14 residues. V lost 2 bases, J lost 9 bases, and 8 bases stayed unmatched. CDR3 amino acids: CASSYGQGTSSYTF. The CDR3 region has the DNA TGTGCCAGCAGTTACGGACAGGGAACGAGTAGCTACACCTTC.

V gene TRBV5-1 combines with J gene TRBJ2-1; 8 bases align to TRBD1. The V and J ends lost 4 bases and 8 bases, in that order; junction bases with no gene match: 8. Germline assignment: CDR1 SGHRS and CDR2 YFSETQ. CDR3 length equals 14 residues. This CDR3 is CASSRGQGTDEQFF. CDR3 nucleotides: TGCGCCAGCAGCCGCGGACAGGGAACCGATGAGCAGTTCTTC.

V gene TRBV27 combines with J gene TRBJ2-5, with a possible D match to TRBD1 (7 bases). The V end lost 4 bases, the J end lost 11 bases, and 17 bases lay between the germline ends. The germline gives CDR1 MNHEY, CDR2 SMNVEV (reference sequence). The CDR3 sequence is 13 residues long. CDR3 region: CASSCGTAHEQYF. CDR3 sequence (DNA): TGTGCCAGCAGTTGCGGGACAGCCCACGAACAGTACTTC.